The 18 T cell receptor beta chains in this list originate from one sample, sequenced in a study of long-term antiretroviral therapy in people with HIV. The authors ran the immunoSEQ assay, v3.0, at survey level. Sequencing used immunoSEQ multiplex PCR; TCRdb keeps in-frame clones, though not all of them. This table has roughly 18,000 clones, under 85% appearing once. This specimen was unsorted PBMCs, taken 0.3 years after starting antiretroviral therapy. These receptors came from a woman aged 45-59 years with HIV.

The chain is built from TRBV5-4 and TRBJ1-2; D unresolved. Germline-derived CDR1 and CDR2 are SGHNT and YYREEE (reference sequence). The CDR3 sequence is 13 residues long. Trimming took 1 base from V and 2 from J, leaving 6 bases between them. The CDR3 DNA follows: TGTGCCAGCAGCTTGCCCGGGAACTATGGCTACACCTTC. It specifies CASSLPGNYGYTF.

The chain carries TRBV6-5 and TRBJ1-1; D is unresolved. The length of the CDR3 is 15 residues. Germline V gene data show CDR1 as MNHEY and CDR2 as SVGAGI. Trimming shortened V by 3 bases and J by 0 bases, and 11 bases separated the two germline ends. For the CDR3, the DNA is TGTGCCAGCAGTTATACCTGGCTCTTGAACACTGAAGCTTTCTTT. Protein product: CASSYTWLLNTEAFF.

This clone was picked up a small number of times. The chain uses TRBV7-9 and TRBJ2-7, with 7 bases aligning to TRBD1. The CDR3 runs 12 residues. CDR1 and CDR2 (germline): SEHNR, FQNEAQ (reference sequence). V was pared by 5 bases and J by 4 bases, with 2 bases of the junction left unmatched. The CDR3 sequence: CASSPTGYEQYV. CDR3 nucleotide sequence: TGTGCCAGCAGCCCGACAGGGTACGAGCAGTACGTC.

The chain recombines TRBV5-5 with TRBJ2-3, with D unclear. The CDR3 has 13 amino acids. The germline V and J ends were trimmed by 4 bases and 2 bases, with 8 bases remaining between them. CDR1 and CDR2 from the germline V gene are SGHKS and YYEKEE (reference sequence). The DNA for the CDR3 is TGTGCCAGCAGCCCCCAAGTCACAGATACGCAGTATTTT. It codes for CASSPQVTDTQYF.

The rearrangement links TRBV25-1 to TRBJ1-1; 7 bases are shared with TRBD1. With 3 bases clipped from V and 4 bases from J, the junction kept 5 bases outside the gene matches. This CDR3 spans 14 amino acids. Germline CDR1 MGHDK, CDR2 SYGVNS. CDR3 loop: CASSDDRVRTEAFF. In DNA form, the CDR3 reads TGTGCCAGCAGTGACGACAGGGTGCGCACTGAAGCTTTCTTT.

This clone was observed a single time. The rearrangement joins TRBV7-2 to TRBJ2-3; the D gene could be TRBD1 or TRBD2 (5 bases each). Germline assignment: CDR1 SGHTA and CDR2 FQGNSA. CDR3 length: 16 residues. V dropped 5 bases and J dropped 0 bases, with 15 bases sitting between them. In nucleotides, the CDR3 is TGTGCCAGCAGCGGTACCGGGACGGTCAGCACAGATACGCAGTATTTT. It encodes CASSGTGTVSTDTQYF.

The V gene is TRBV7-2, the J gene TRBJ1-1, with D perhaps matching TRBD1 (5 bases). Germline CDR1 is SGHTA and CDR2 is FQGNSA. Trimming removed 2 bases from V and 0 bases from J, with 13 bases in between. This CDR3 spans 16 amino acids. In DNA, the CDR3 is TGTGCCAGCAGCTTATATCCTGGGGGGATGAACACTGAAGCTTTCTTT. It codes for CASSLYPGGMNTEAFF.

DNA for the CDR3: TGTGCCAGCAGTTTTCTTCAAACTAGTACGGAGACCCAGTACTTC. As protein: CASSFLQTSTETQYF. The chain carries TRBV28 and TRBJ2-5; TRBD2 might be the D (5 bases). This CDR3 spans 15 amino acids. CDR1 is MDHEN, CDR2 SYDVKM, per germline. V was cut by 3 bases and J by 5 bases, with 16 bases left in between.

The rearrangement uses TRBV5-1 and TRBJ2-6; TRBD2 matches 8 bases. This CDR3 contains 20 residues. With V trimmed by 0 bases and J by 0 bases, 11 bases remained unmatched. Germline V lookup: CDR1 SGHRS, CDR2 YFSETQ. This CDR3 is CASSLAASGQHFSGANVLTF. In DNA, the CDR3 is TGCGCCAGCAGCTTGGCTGCTAGCGGGCAGCACTTCTCTGGGGCCAACGTCCTGACTTTC. The full variable domain, with the rest looked up from reference TRBV5-1 and TRBJ2-6, is KAGVTQTPRYLIKTRGQQVTLSCSPISGHRSVSWYQQTPGQGLQFLFEYFSETQRNKGNFPGRFSGRQFSNSRSEMNVSTLELGDSALYLCASSLAASGQHFSGANVLTFGAGSRLTVL.

A word on this clone: The junction does not match germline at one end; this may be a read error. The genes are TRBV5-8 and TRBJ1-6; D is possibly TRBD1 (6 bases). This CDR3 is 9 amino acids long. Germline lookup yields CDR1 SGHTS and CDR2 YDEGEE. The CDR3 sequence: CASSLTGRF. The CDR3 nucleotides read TGTGCCAGCAGCCTCACAGGGAGGTTT.

This clone has just a few counts. This chain links TRBV6-6 with TRBJ1-2; no reliable D call. Germline V gene sequence: CDR1 MNHNY, CDR2 SVGAGI (reference sequence). The CDR3 covers 13 residues. Trimming shortened V by 2 bases and J by 5 bases, and 9 bases separated the two germline ends. The chain's CDR3 is CASSYGEEYGYTF. In DNA form, the CDR3 reads TGTGCCAGCAGTTACGGGGAAGAGTATGGCTACACCTTC.

This rearrangement joins TRBV19 to TRBJ2-2; 9 positions agree with TRBD1. This CDR3 region has 15 residues. Germline V gives CDR1 LNHDA, CDR2 SQIVND (reference sequence). The V gene end was trimmed by 3 bases and the J gene end by 3 bases; junction bases not matched to a gene: 2. This CDR3 is CASSMRTGDTGELFF. CDR3 nucleotide sequence: TGTGCCAGTAGTATGAGGACAGGGGACACCGGGGAGCTGTTTTTT.

The chain combines TRBV27 with TRBJ1-4, with TRBD1 matching over 8 bases. The ends lost 7 bases at V and 8 bases at J; junction bases unmatched: 9. The V gene's germline CDR1 is MNHEY and CDR2 SMNVEV (reference sequence). CDR3 length equals 14 residues. The CDR3 DNA reads TGTGCCAGCACCCCGCACAGGGGGAACGAAAAACTGTTTTTT. Amino acids: CASTPHRGNEKLFF.

The rearrangement joins TRBV10-1 to TRBJ2-5; TRBD2 agrees at 9 bases. CDR1 WNHNN and CDR2 SYGVQD come from the germline V gene (reference sequence). The CDR3 is 17 residues long. J lost 0 bases, V lost 0 bases, and 5 bases had no gene match. CDR3 sequence: CASSESKAGGYQETQYF. The CDR3 bases are TGCGCCAGCAGTGAGTCGAAAGCGGGGGGATACCAAGAGACCCAGTACTTC.

The chain employs TRBV29-1 and TRBJ2-2; 12 bases line up with TRBD1. V dropped 7 bases and J dropped 7; count of bases not matched to a gene: 10. CDR1 is SQVTM, CDR2 ANQGSEA, per germline. This CDR3 is built from 15 residues. The CDR3 sequence is CSASGTGGFSGELFF. DNA for the CDR3: TGCAGCGCCTCCGGGACAGGGGGCTTTAGCGGGGAGCTGTTTTTT.

This sequence joins TRBV13 and TRBJ1-6; D is unclear. Germline CDR1 PRHDT, CDR2 FYEKMQ (reference sequence). The V end was cut by 2 bases, the J end by 5 bases, with 10 bases between. The CDR3 is 15 amino acids. The CDR3 sequence is CASSLSPKNNSPLHF. The CDR3 nucleotides read TGTGCCAGCAGCTTATCACCGAAGAATAATTCACCCCTCCACTTT.

The CDR3 is CASSPVGLNTEAFF. CDR3 in DNA: TGCGCCAGCAGCCCCGTAGGGTTGAACACTGAAGCTTTCTTT. The chain joins TRBV5-1 to TRBJ1-1; D is uncertain. CDR1 is SGHRS, CDR2 YFSETQ, per germline. The V and J ends lost 4 bases and 0 bases respectively, with 10 bases between them. This CDR3 spans 14 amino acids.

V and J are TRBV7-8 and TRBJ2-5, with TRBD1 as a possible D gene (5 bases). Trimming pared 5 bases from V and 2 bases from J, leaving 12 bases between. The CDR3 is 14 amino acids. CDR1 is SGHVS and CDR2 is FQNEAQ in the germline V gene. CDR3 sequence: CASSTARGQETQYF. The CDR3, as DNA: TGTGCCAGCAGCACGGCTAGGGGACAAGAGACCCAGTACTTC. Drawing the rest from reference TRBV7-8 and TRBJ2-5, the complete variable domain is GAGVSQSPRYKVAKRGQDVALRCDPISGHVSLFWYQQALGQGPEFLTYFQNEAQLDKSGLPSDRFFAERPEGSVSTLKIQRTQQEDSAVYLCASSTARGQETQYFGPGTRLLVL.